This TCR beta chain appears in the sequencing data of a study of human T cells and chemical hapten exposure. In the study overall: Mainly, slight library volume differences in the pool made TCR yields vary.

Each CDR3 protein is one row after TCRdb ran MiXCR on the RACE reads. The profile covers roughly 120,000 distinct CDR3 sequences, with around an eighth appearing a single time and roughly 1.3% taken by the ten largest. The germline V and J ends were trimmed by 2 bases and 5 bases, with 3 bases remaining between them. The CDR3 runs to 11 residues. Germline CDR1 MNHEY, CDR2 SVGEGT. As to time point: patch test 1, 2 weeks after DPC sensitization. Sample treatment: therapeutic diphenylcyclopropenone sensitization with weekly scalp DPC. This clonotype was detected ten times or more. The material sequenced was whole blood, taken in connection with sensitization to the hapten diphenylcyclopropenone (DPC). The receptor comes from a woman aged 45-59 years with alopecia areata. Some clones in this sample may be carry-over from other donors' samples. This chain uses TRBV6-2 or TRBV6-3 with TRBJ2-5, with D unresolved. The CDR3, as DNA: TGTGCCAGCAGTTACGGGGAGACCCAGTACTTC. Translation: CASSYGETQYF.